This T cell receptor (beta chain) was identified during a study of T cell responses to AZD1222 COVID-19 vaccine (dated by TCRdb to the early 2020s). Concerning the study at large: AZD1222 recipients given second doses at about 4 weeks or at about 12 weeks were pooled, since spike-specific TCR depth and breadth were not found to differ between the two schedules. Enrollment into the trials was organized by age into subgroups of 18-55, 56-69 and 70-plus years, and those subgroups contained approximately 150, 30 and 60 TCR-sequenced participants, respectively. A total of about 230 trial participants underwent TCR sequencing, of whom some 210 received two doses of AZD1222 and 26 received two doses of the MenACWY control vaccine. What the research found in general, with its limitations: The vaccine-associated CD4 TCRs covered the entire spike protein, and the dominant responses fell in regions 160-218 and 743-854. Spike-specific TCR breadth and depth rose significantly after two AZD1222 doses compared with day 0 and with MenACWY recipients. The 56-69-year group was small, and its depth increase did not reach significance, likely because of low power. Nearly half of unique spike-specific TCRs reportedly recognized epitopes outside regions mutated in the B.1.351 and B.1.1.7 variants. Participants were mostly white British and included more females than males, and it was suggested by the authors that clonal diversity may have been underestimated. Only five or six AZD1222 recipients were SARS-CoV-2 seropositive at baseline, limiting conclusions about previously exposed vaccinees. Because no day 14 peak-response samples were available, the repertoires could be characterized only after the peak T cell response.

The junction carries 8 bases between V and J, which are trimmed by 1 base and 7 bases respectively. Reading the germline V gene gives CDR1 LGHNA and CDR2 YSLEER. From the cysteine up to the phenylalanine, the CDR3 has a length of 13 residues. Only CDR3 DNA is held: 39 bases, read in frame from base 1. The CDR3 regions of human TCRbeta chains were analyzed by immunosequencing. As for the authors' bioinformatics: Repertoire TCRs were matched against a reference library of SARS-CoV-2-specific TCRs generated with the MIRA antigen-specificity platform. Breadth meant the fraction of unique TCRs that were SARS-CoV-2-associated, whereas depth meant the fraction of total T cells that were SARS-CoV-2-associated. Using the MIRA data, each spike-specific TCR was mapped to the spike region that the TCR reacts to and placed in a CD4 or CD8 class. Log10-transformed breadth and depth values were compared by one-way ANOVA with Sidak's multiple comparisons tests. The immuneACCESS repertoire file appears here via TCRdb, limited to in-frame rearrangements. These files lack a portion of the clones; in checked studies, under half of the deficit traces to unresolved V genes, and the cause of the others is not known. V and J calls and clone size are given by that table; D and trimming were obtained from the DNA. For this sample there are around 99,000 clones; just over 90% appear just once. The top ten constitute 9.5% to 15% of the sample.

The time point label, as the study defines it: baseline before first vaccination. Vaccinee samples were obtained from the UK trials COV001 and COV002, which included a single-blind randomized controlled phase 2/3 trial of AZD1222 (ChAdOx1 nCoV-19) in healthy adults. Trial participant PBMC samples were collected at day 0 and day 28 after the second dose for TCRbeta chain sequencing. This clone is a singleton in its sample. The antigen it recognizes is unknown. The record has no base qualities; no much larger clone is one base away. The source was peripheral blood, collected on day 0 of AZD1222 vaccination. The TCR originated in an adult in good health. The chain is encoded by TRBV4-3 joined to TRBJ2-1, with no D gene named confidently. Here the CDR3 is given as CASSQGTVNEQFF. The nucleotides read TGCGCCAGCAGCCAAGGGACCGTTAATGAGCAGTTCTTC.